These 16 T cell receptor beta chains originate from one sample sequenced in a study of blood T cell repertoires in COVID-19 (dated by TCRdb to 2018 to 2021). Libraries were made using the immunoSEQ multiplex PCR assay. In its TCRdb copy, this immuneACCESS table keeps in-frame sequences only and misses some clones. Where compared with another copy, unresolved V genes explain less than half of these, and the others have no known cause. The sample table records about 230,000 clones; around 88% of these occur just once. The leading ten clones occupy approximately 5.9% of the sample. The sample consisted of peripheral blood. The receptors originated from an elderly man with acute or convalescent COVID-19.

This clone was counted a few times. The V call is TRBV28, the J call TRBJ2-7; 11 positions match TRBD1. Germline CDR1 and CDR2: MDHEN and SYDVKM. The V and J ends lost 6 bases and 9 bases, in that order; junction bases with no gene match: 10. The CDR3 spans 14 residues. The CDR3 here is CASSLDRGRAGQYF. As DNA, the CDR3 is TGTGCCAGCAGCTTGGACAGGGGGCGAGCAGGGCAGTACTTC.

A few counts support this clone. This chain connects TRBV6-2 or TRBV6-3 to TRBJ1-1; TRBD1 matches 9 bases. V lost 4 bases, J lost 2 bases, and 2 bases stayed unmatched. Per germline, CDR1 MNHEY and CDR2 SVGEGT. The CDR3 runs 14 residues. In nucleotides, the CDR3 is TGTGCCAGCAGTTCGGGACAGGGAAACACTGAAGCTTTCTTT. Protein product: CASSSGQGNTEAFF.

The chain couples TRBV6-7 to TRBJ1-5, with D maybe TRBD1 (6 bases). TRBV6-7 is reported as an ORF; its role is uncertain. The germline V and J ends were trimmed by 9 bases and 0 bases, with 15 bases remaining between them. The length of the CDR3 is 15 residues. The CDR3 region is CARNKGQYSNQPQHF. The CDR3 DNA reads TGTGCCAGAAATAAAGGACAGTATAGCAATCAGCCCCAGCATTTT.

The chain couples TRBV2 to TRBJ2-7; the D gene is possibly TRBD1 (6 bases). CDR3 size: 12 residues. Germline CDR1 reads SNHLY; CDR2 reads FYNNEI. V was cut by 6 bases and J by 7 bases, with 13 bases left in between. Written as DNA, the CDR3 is TGTGCCAGCAGGGACAGCACAAAAGAGCAGTACTTC. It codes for CASRDSTKEQYF.

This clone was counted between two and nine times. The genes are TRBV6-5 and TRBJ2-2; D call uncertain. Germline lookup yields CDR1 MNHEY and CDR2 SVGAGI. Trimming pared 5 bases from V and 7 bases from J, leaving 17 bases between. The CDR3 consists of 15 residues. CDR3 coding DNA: TGTGCCAGCAGTACGGCGACAAGTTTGGTCGGGGAGCTGTTTTTT. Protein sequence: CASSTATSLVGELFF.

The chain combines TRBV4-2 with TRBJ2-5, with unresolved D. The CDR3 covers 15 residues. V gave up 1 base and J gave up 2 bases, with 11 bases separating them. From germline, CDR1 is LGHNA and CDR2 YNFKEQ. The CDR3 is CASSQVGGRQETQYF. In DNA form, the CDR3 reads TGTGCCAGCAGCCAAGTCGGCGGAAGGCAAGAGACCCAGTACTTC.

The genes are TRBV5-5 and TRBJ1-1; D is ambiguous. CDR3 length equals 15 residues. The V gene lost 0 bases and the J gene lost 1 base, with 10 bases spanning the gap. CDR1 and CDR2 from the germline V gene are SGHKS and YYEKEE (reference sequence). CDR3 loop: CASSLGVGANTEAFF. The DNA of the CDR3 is TGTGCCAGCAGCTTGGGGGTCGGAGCGAACACTGAAGCTTTCTTT.

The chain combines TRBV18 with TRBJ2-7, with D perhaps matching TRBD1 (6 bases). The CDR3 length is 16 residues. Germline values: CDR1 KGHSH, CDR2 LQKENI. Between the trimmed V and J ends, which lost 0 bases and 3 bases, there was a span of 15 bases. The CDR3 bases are TGTGCCAGCTCACCACCAAACAAGGGGGACCACTACGAGCAGTACTTC. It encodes CASSPPNKGDHYEQYF. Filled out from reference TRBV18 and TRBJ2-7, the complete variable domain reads NAGVMQNPRHLVRRRGQEARLRCSPMKGHSHVYWYRQLPEEGLKFMVYLQKENIIDESGMPKERFSAEFPKEGPSILRIQQVVRGDSAAYFCASSPPNKGDHYEQYFGPGTRLTVT.

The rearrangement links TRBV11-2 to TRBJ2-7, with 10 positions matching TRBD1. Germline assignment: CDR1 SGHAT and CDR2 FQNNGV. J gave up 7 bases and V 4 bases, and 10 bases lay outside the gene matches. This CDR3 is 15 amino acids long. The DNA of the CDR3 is TGTGCCAGCAGCTCGGGGACCGGGACAGGGGAGGAGCAGTACTTC. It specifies CASSSGTGTGEEQYF.

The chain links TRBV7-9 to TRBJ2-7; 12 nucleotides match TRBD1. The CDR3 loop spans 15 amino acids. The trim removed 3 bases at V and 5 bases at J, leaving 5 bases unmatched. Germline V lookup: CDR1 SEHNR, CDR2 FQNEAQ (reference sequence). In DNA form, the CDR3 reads TGTGCCAGCAGCTTGACCGGGACAGGGGGCAACGAGCAGTACTTC. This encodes CASSLTGTGGNEQYF.

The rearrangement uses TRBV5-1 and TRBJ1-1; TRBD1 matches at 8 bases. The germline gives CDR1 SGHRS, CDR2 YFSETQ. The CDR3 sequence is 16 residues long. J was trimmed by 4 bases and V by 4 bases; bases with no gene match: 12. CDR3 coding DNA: TGCGCCAGCAGCGCGCACCAGGGGGCTGTCCCCACTGAAGCTTTCTTT. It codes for CASSAHQGAVPTEAFF.

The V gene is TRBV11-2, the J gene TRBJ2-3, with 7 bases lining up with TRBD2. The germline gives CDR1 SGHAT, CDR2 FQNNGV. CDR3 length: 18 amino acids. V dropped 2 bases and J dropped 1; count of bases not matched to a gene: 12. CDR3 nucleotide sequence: TGTGCCAGCAGCTTAAATTTTAGGTCTAGCGGACGCACAGATACGCAGTATTTT. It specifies CASSLNFRSSGRTDTQYF.

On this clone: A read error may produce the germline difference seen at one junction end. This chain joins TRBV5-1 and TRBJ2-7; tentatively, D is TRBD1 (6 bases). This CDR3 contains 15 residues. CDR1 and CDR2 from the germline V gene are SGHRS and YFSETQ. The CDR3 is CANSPIRDTSYEQYF. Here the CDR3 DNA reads TGCGCCAACAGCCCGATCCGGGACACCTCCTACGAGCAGTACTTC. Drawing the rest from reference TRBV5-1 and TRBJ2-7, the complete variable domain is KAGVTQTPRYLIKTRGQQVTLSCSPISGHRSVSWYQQTPGQGLQFLFEYFSETQRNKGNFPGRFSGRQFSNSRSEMNVSTLELGDSALYLCANSPIRDTSYEQYFGPGTRLTVT.

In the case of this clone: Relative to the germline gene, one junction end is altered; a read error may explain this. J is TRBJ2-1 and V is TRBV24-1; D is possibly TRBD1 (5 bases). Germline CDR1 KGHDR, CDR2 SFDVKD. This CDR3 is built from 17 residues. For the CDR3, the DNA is TGTGCCACCAGTGATACATATGACAGTATCCTTGGCAATCAGCAGTTCTTC. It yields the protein CATSDTYDSILGNQQFF.

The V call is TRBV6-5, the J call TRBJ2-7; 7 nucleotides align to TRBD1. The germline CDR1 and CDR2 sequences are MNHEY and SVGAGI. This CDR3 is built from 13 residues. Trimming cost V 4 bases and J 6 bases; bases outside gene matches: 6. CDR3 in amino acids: CASSSGTEGEQYF. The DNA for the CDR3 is TGTGCCAGCAGTTCCGGGACAGAAGGCGAGCAGTACTTC.

DNA for the CDR3: TGTGCCAGCAGCTTGAGCGGGGGGGATGATACGCAGTATTTT. Its protein product is CASSLSGGDDTQYF. V and J are TRBV7-9 and TRBJ2-3; 10 bases are a match to TRBD2. The CDR3 is 14 amino acids. Trimming took 3 bases from V and 6 from J; bases not matched to a gene: 3. Per germline, CDR1 SEHNR and CDR2 FQNEAQ (reference sequence).